Following are 11 T cell receptor beta chains from one sample sequenced in a study of T cell repertoires in cytomegalovirus infection. TCRdb re-derived calls from the reads in MiXCR, one entry per CDR3 protein. The profile shows about 320,000 distinct CDR3 sequences, more than 8% of them singletons. Sequenced sample: PBMCs. The receptors here all came from a human donor in good health (CMV status not recorded). Some clones in this sample may be carry-over from other donors' samples.

The chain joins TRBV7-8 to TRBJ1-5; D may be TRBD1 (5 bases). The CDR3 sequence is 15 residues long. Germline-derived CDR1 and CDR2 are SGHVS and FQNEAQ. The V gene lost 1 base and the J gene lost 3 bases, with 10 bases spanning the gap. In DNA form, the CDR3 reads TGTGCCAGCAGCTTAGTAGCTGGGGCCAATCAGCCCCAGCATTTT. This encodes CASSLVAGANQPQHF.

The genes are TRBV7-2 and TRBJ2-1; a weak D match, TRBD1 (6 bases). Germline CDR1 SGHTA, CDR2 FQGNSA. CDR3 length: 15 amino acids. V lost 3 bases and J lost 8, with 17 bases in between. The CDR3 bases are TGTGCCAGCAGCTTGTACCAGGGGCCGTCGGATGAGCAGTTCTTC. This encodes CASSLYQGPSDEQFF. Combining the CDR3 with reference TRBV7-2 and TRBJ2-1 gives the whole variable domain GAGVSQSPSNKVTEKGKDVELRCDPISGHTALYWYRQSLGQGLEFLIYFQGNSAPDKSGLPSDRFSAERTGGSVSTLTIQRTQQEDSAVYLCASSLYQGPSDEQFFGPGTRLTVL.

This clonotype was detected many times. The chain recombines TRBV7-2 with TRBJ2-4; D unclear. V lost 1 base and J lost 5, with 6 bases in between. Germline lookup yields CDR1 SGHTA and CDR2 FQGNSA. This CDR3 is built from 13 residues. CDR3 in DNA: TGTGCCAGCAGCTTAGTAAAGGAAAACATTCAGTACTTC. It codes for CASSLVKENIQYF.

This clonotype was seen more than once but under ten times. The chain is built from TRBV27 and TRBJ2-5, with TRBD1 matching over 10 bases. V lost 3 bases, J lost 5 bases, and 9 bases stayed unmatched. Germline CDR1 and CDR2: MNHEY and SMNVEV (reference sequence). This CDR3 spans 16 amino acids. In DNA, the CDR3 is TGTGCCAGCAGTTTGACAGGGGGCGTCGGTGGGGAGACCCAGTACTTC. Its protein is CASSLTGGVGGETQYF.

V is TRBV4-2 and J is TRBJ2-2; weak D call: TRBD2 (7 bases). Trimming took 0 bases from V and 0 from J, leaving 14 bases between them. This CDR3 has 18 residues. Germline CDR1 LGHNA, CDR2 YNFKEQ. CDR3 protein: CASSQDPQGTTNTGELFF. The DNA of the CDR3 is TGTGCCAGCAGCCAAGATCCCCAGGGGACTACGAACACCGGGGAGCTGTTTTTT.

In its sample, this clonotype was seen many times. The V gene is TRBV7-2, the J gene TRBJ1-2; 9 bases align to TRBD1. V dropped 0 bases and J dropped 8; count of bases not matched to a gene: 4. CDR3 length equals 14 residues. Germline V gene lookup returns CDR1 SGHTA and CDR2 FQGNSA. CDR3 residues: CASSLAGQGVGYTF. CDR3 DNA sequence: TGTGCCAGCAGCTTAGCGGGACAGGGTGTAGGCTACACCTTC. Filled out from reference TRBV7-2 and TRBJ1-2, the complete variable domain reads GAGVSQSPSNKVTEKGKDVELRCDPISGHTALYWYRQSLGQGLEFLIYFQGNSAPDKSGLPSDRFSAERTGGSVSTLTIQRTQQEDSAVYLCASSLAGQGVGYTFGSGTRLTVV.

This clonotype has a count of ten or more. The V and J genes are TRBV7-3 and TRBJ2-5; D could derive from TRBD1 or TRBD2 (5 bases each). Trimming cost V 1 base and J 4 bases, with 22 bases left between them. The CDR3 loop spans 18 amino acids. CDR1 and CDR2 from the germline V gene are SGHTA and FQGTGA. DNA of the CDR3: TGTGCCAGCAGCTTAAGGCCACCAACCAGCGAGGGGCGAGAGACCCAGTACTTC. This codes for CASSLRPPTSEGRETQYF.

This clonotype appeared many times. The chain joins TRBV7-6 to TRBJ1-2; D is unclear. Germline CDR1 reads SGHVS; CDR2 reads FNYEAQ. The CDR3 extends over 15 amino acids. Between the trimmed V and J ends, which lost 3 bases and 4 bases, there was a span of 15 bases. This CDR3 is CASSLEARNFYGYTF. The CDR3 nucleotides are TGTGCCAGCAGCTTGGAGGCCAGGAACTTCTATGGCTACACCTTC. Using reference TRBV7-6 and TRBJ1-2 for the parts outside the CDR3, the full variable domain is GAGVSQSPRYKVTKRGQDVALRCDPISGHVSLYWYRQALGQGPEFLTYFNYEAQQDKSGLPNDRFSAERPEGSISTLTIQRTEQRDSAMYRCASSLEARNFYGYTFGSGTRLTVV.

V gene TRBV12-3 or TRBV12-4 combines with J gene TRBJ1-1, with 9 bases aligning to TRBD1. V lost 6 bases and J lost 1; bases outside the gene matches: 6. The CDR3 length is 15 residues. This chain's CDR3 is CASRMMGQGNTEAFF. In DNA, the CDR3 is TGTGCCAGCAGAATGATGGGACAGGGGAACACTGAAGCTTTCTTT.

This clonotype was recorded a few times. The chain employs TRBV12-3 or TRBV12-4 and TRBJ1-1, with D unresolved. The CDR3 consists of 13 residues. V gave up 2 bases and J gave up 2 bases, with 6 bases separating them. Here the CDR3 reads CASSLYVNTEAFF. The DNA for the CDR3 is TGTGCCAGCAGTTTATATGTTAACACTGAAGCTTTCTTT.

The chain couples TRBV30 to TRBJ2-1; 11 bases are a match to TRBD2. Germline loops: CDR1 GTSNPN, CDR2 SVGIG (reference sequence). The length of the CDR3 is 15 residues. J lost 6 bases, V lost 5 bases, and 9 bases had no gene match. The CDR3 DNA reads as TGTGCCTGGTCCAAGGGACTAGCGGTGACCAATGAGCAGTTCTTC. Amino acids: CAWSKGLAVTNEQFF.